This T cell receptor (beta chain) originates from a study of T cell responses to AZD1222 COVID-19 vaccine. Findings and caveats of the study: In all cases, repertoires were sampled only after the peak T cell response. Among the donors, most were white British and more were female, and clonal diversity was possibly underestimated. Regions left unmutated in variants are reportedly the target of nearly half of spike-specific TCRs. Baseline seropositivity occurred in only a handful of AZD1222 recipients.

Points on this clone: Its specificity is not known.

Produced via immunoSEQ multiplex PCR; TCRdb's table is partial and in-frame only. Among 120,000 to 150,000 clones listed, approximately 88% were seen once. The CDR3 has 15 amino acids. Germline CDR1 LNHDA, CDR2 SQIVND (reference sequence). Trimming took off 5 bases at V and 4 bases at J, with 17 bases between the two ends. Here the sequenced sample was peripheral blood, taken 28 days after the second dose of the MenACWY control vaccine. The rearrangement joins TRBV19 to TRBJ1-2; a weak D match, TRBD1 (5 bases). This receptor was obtained from an adult who received the MenACWY meningococcal vaccine as a control. The CDR3, as DNA: TGTGCCAGTAGTGAGGCAGGGAGAGTACGCTATGGCTACACCTTC. Its protein product is CASSEAGRVRYGYTF.